These 17 T cell receptor beta chains were all obtained from the same sample, sequenced in a study of T-cell reconstitution after alpha-beta-depleted transplantation in children. Unique molecular identifiers were built into the TCRbeta library. TCRdb called the PCR reads again in MiXCR, with one record for every CDR3 protein. Here the sample spans 450,000 to 550,000 distinct CDR3 sequences, 10% to 12% being singletons. The sample consisted of PBMCs, mostly from graft donor cells, taken 180 days after TCRalphabeta/CD19-depleted stem cell transplant. The receptors shown here come from a female patient between 2 and 10 years old who had a stem cell transplant for aplastic anemia, so the T cells may come from the graft donor.

This clonotype was counted many times. V and J are TRBV28 and TRBJ2-1; possible D gene TRBD1, 5 bases. CDR3 length: 14 residues. V was clipped by 2 bases and J by 4 bases, with 9 bases between them. Germline CDR1 reads MDHEN; CDR2 reads SYDVKM. The CDR3: CASSLPTAYNEQFF. Here the CDR3 DNA reads TGTGCCAGCAGTTTACCGACAGCATACAATGAGCAGTTCTTC. The full variable domain, completed using reference TRBV28 and TRBJ2-1, is DVKVTQSSRYLVKRTGEKVFLECVQDMDHENMFWYRQDPGLGLRLIYFSYDVKMKEKGDIPEGYSVSREKKERFSLILESASTNQTSMYLCASSLPTAYNEQFFGPGTRLTVL.

This clonotype has just a few counts. This chain links TRBV20-1 with TRBJ2-3, with 9 bases fitting TRBD2. Trimming cost V 3 bases and J 5 bases; bases outside gene matches: 9. The CDR3 length is 15 residues. The germline V gene has CDR1 DFQATT and CDR2 SNEGSKA (reference sequence). CDR3 in amino acids: CSARVVAGAEDTQYF. CDR3 nucleotides: TGCAGTGCTAGGGTGGTAGCGGGAGCGGAAGATACGCAGTATTTT.

This sequence joins TRBV27 and TRBJ2-1; TRBD2 matches at 16 bases. CDR3 length: 15 amino acids. V was clipped by 5 bases and J by 12 bases; unmatched bases: 7. Germline V gene lookup returns CDR1 MNHEY and CDR2 SMNVEV (reference sequence). The CDR3 DNA reads as TGTGCCAGCAGTCCCGGGACTAGCGGGAGGGCAAGGCAGTTCTTC. Translating gives CASSPGTSGRARQFF.

The V call is TRBV5-1, the J call TRBJ2-1; no definite D call. CDR1 is SGHRS and CDR2 is YFSETQ in the germline V gene. V was cut by 1 base and J by 6 bases, with 20 bases left in between. CDR3 size: 17 residues. The CDR3 DNA reads as TGCGCCAGCAGCTTGATAACTCGACTGGCGGCCTCCAATGAGCAGTTCTTC. As protein: CASSLITRLAASNEQFF. Complete variable domain (other parts from reference TRBV5-1 and TRBJ2-1): KAGVTQTPRYLIKTRGQQVTLSCSPISGHRSVSWYQQTPGQGLQFLFEYFSETQRNKGNFPGRFSGRQFSNSRSEMNVSTLELGDSALYLCASSLITRLAASNEQFFGPGTRLTVL.

This chain joins TRBV5-5 and TRBJ2-2; the D gene could be TRBD1 or TRBD2 (6 bases each). This CDR3 is 14 amino acids long. V shed 2 bases and J shed 5 bases, with 10 bases lying between them. The germline V gene encodes CDR1 SGHKS and CDR2 YYEKEE (reference sequence). The CDR3 sequence is CASSLGGGTGELFF. CDR3 sequence (DNA): TGTGCCAGCAGCTTAGGAGGGGGTACCGGGGAGCTGTTTTTT.

V usage is TRBV12-3 or TRBV12-4 and J usage is TRBJ2-3; 11 nucleotides line up with TRBD2. With V trimmed by 7 bases and J by 3 bases, 3 bases remained unmatched. CDR3 size: 14 residues. CDR3 sequence: CASTTSGRTDTQYF. The DNA for the CDR3 is TGTGCCAGCACCACTAGCGGGAGAACAGATACGCAGTATTTT.

In its sample, this clonotype was seen many times. The chain is built from TRBV5-1 and TRBJ1-1; D unclear. Germline V gene lookup returns CDR1 SGHRS and CDR2 YFSETQ. V shed 2 bases and J shed 4 bases, with 9 bases lying between them. This CDR3 contains 13 residues. The CDR3 DNA is TGCGCCAGCAGCTTTACCCGGGCCACTGAAGCTTTCTTT. It codes for CASSFTRATEAFF.

The V and J genes are TRBV5-4 and TRBJ2-3; 9 positions match TRBD1. J lost 5 bases, V lost 3 bases, and 7 bases had no gene match. CDR3 length equals 15 residues. Germline loops: CDR1 SGHNT, CDR2 YYREEE (reference sequence). Here the CDR3 reads CASSSDRGGGDTQYF. DNA for the CDR3: TGTGCCAGCAGCTCGGACAGGGGTGGAGGAGATACGCAGTATTTT.

The rearrangement joins TRBV12-3 or TRBV12-4 to TRBJ2-7; no clear D. V lost 0 bases and J lost 6, with 6 bases in between. This CDR3 has 12 amino acids. The CDR3 sequence is CASSLALGEQYV. The CDR3, as DNA: TGTGCCAGCAGTTTAGCGCTAGGCGAGCAGTACGTC.

This clonotype was picked up many times. This chain connects TRBV21-1 to TRBJ2-3; TRBD1, the table's D call, lacks a check against the DNA. TRBV21-1 is described as a pseudogene. The CDR3 is 16 amino acids. CDR3 nucleotides: TGTGCCAGCCCCCCGACAGGGACAGTGAGCACAGATACGCAGTATTTT. The encoded protein is CASPPTGTVSTDTQYF.

The V and J genes are TRBV15 and TRBJ2-5; D is unresolved. The CDR3 contains 15 residues. Looked up from germline, CDR1 is LNHNV and CDR2 is YYDKDF (reference sequence). The V gene lost 0 bases and the J gene lost 4 bases, with 12 bases spanning the gap. The CDR3: CATSRDKTGSETQYF. CDR3 sequence (DNA): TGTGCCACCAGCAGAGATAAGACCGGGTCAGAGACCCAGTACTTC.

This clonotype was counted only a few times. CDR3: CSARDRPRGNDGETQYF. CDR3 DNA sequence: TGCAGTGCTAGAGATCGGCCCCGGGGAAACGACGGGGAGACCCAGTACTTC. The rearrangement joins TRBV20-1 to TRBJ2-5, with a weak D call TRBD2 (5 bases). V was trimmed by 0 bases and J by 5 bases, leaving 22 bases between them. The CDR3 sequence is 17 residues long. The germline gives CDR1 DFQATT, CDR2 SNEGSKA (reference sequence).

This clonotype has ten or more counts. V gene TRBV29-1 combines with J gene TRBJ2-6, with D hard to call. Trimming removed 4 bases from V and 0 bases from J, with 4 bases in between. This CDR3 has 13 residues. Per the germline V gene, CDR1 is SQVTM and CDR2 is ANQGSEA. CDR3 sequence: CSVGSSGANVLTF. CDR3 bases: TGCAGCGTTGGGAGCTCTGGGGCCAACGTCCTGACTTTC.

V gene TRBV20-1 combines with J gene TRBJ2-1; TRBD2 agrees at 7 bases. With V trimmed by 3 bases and J by 2 bases, 7 bases remained unmatched. CDR1 and CDR2 (germline): DFQATT, SNEGSKA (reference sequence). CDR3 size: 15 residues. CDR3 loop: CSASGPSGTYNEQFF. The CDR3 DNA is TGCAGTGCTAGCGGCCCTAGCGGAACCTACAATGAGCAGTTCTTC.

The chain links TRBV18 to TRBJ2-7; no firm D call. V dropped 3 bases and J dropped 5 bases, with 11 bases sitting between them. Germline CDR1 reads KGHSH; CDR2 reads LQKENI. The CDR3 loop spans 13 amino acids. This CDR3 is CASSPDLMNEQYF. The CDR3 DNA reads as TGTGCCAGCTCACCCGATTTGATGAACGAGCAGTACTTC.

The V call is TRBV4-3, the J call TRBJ2-1; TRBD2 is a possible D gene (6 bases). V was clipped by 1 base and J by 5 bases, with 12 bases between them. The CDR3 has 15 amino acids. Germline assignment: CDR1 LGHNA and CDR2 YSLEER. As DNA, the CDR3 is TGCGCCAGCAGCCAAGGAATAGCGGCCGACAATGAGCAGTTCTTC. It translates to CASSQGIAADNEQFF.

This clonotype was observed a handful of times. The chain employs TRBV4-3 and TRBJ2-7; 7 bases align to TRBD2. J was trimmed by 4 bases and V by 1 base; bases with no gene match: 4. This CDR3 spans 14 amino acids. Germline V CDR1 and CDR2: LGHNA, YSLEER. Here the CDR3 reads CASSQGRGDYEQYF. CDR3 nucleotide sequence: TGCGCCAGCAGCCAAGGCCGGGGGGATTACGAGCAGTACTTC.